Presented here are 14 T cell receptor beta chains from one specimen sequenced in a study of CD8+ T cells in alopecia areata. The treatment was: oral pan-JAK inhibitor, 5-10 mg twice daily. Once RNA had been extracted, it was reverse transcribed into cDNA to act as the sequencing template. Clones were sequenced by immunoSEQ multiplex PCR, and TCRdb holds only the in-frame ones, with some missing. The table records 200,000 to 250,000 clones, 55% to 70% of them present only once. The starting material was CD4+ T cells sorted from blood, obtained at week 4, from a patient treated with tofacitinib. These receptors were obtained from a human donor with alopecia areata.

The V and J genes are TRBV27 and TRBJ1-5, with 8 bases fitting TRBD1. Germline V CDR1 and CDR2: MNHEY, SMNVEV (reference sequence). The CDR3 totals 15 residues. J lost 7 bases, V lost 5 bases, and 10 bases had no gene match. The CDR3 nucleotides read TGTGCCAGCAGTCGAAACGGACAGGGTGTACAGCCCCAGCATTTT. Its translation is CASSRNGQGVQPQHF.

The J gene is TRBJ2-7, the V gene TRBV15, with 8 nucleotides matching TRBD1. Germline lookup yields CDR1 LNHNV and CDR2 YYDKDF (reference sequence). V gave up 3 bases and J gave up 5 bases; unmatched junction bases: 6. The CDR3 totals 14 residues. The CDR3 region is CATSSRTGRHEQYF. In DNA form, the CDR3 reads TGTGCCACCAGCAGCCGGACAGGGAGGCACGAGCAGTACTTC. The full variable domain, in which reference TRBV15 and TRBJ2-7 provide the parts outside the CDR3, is DAMVIQNPRYQVTQFGKPVTLSCSQTLNHNVMYWYQQKSSQAPKLLFHYYDKDFNNEADTPDNFQSRRPNTSFCFLDIRSPGLGDTAMYLCATSSRTGRHEQYFGPGTRLTVT.

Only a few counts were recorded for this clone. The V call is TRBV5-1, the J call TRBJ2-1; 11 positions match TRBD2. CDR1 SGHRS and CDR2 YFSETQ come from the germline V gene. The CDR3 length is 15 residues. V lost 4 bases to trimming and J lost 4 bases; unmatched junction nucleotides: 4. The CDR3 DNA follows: TGCGCCAGCAGCACGACTAGCGGGGCGTACAATGAGCAGTTCTTC. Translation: CASSTTSGAYNEQFF.

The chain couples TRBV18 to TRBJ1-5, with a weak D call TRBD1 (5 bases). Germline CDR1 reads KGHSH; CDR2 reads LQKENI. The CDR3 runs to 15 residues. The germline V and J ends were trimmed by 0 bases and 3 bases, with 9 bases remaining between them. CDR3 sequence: CASSPPRGHNQPQHF. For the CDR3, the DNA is TGTGCCAGCTCACCACCGCGAGGACACAATCAGCCCCAGCATTTT.

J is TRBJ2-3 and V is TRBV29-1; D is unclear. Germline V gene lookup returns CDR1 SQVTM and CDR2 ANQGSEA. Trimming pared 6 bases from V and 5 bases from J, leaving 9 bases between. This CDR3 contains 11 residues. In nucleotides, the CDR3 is TGCAGCGTAGTCCGTGGAGATACGCAGTATTTT. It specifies CSVVRGDTQYF.

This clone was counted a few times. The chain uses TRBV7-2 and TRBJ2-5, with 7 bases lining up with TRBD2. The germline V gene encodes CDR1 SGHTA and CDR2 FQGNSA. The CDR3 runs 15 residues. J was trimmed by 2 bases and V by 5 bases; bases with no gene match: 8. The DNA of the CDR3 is TGTGCCAGCAGCCAAGAGGTAGCGGGTCAAGAGACCCAGTACTTC. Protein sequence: CASSQEVAGQETQYF.

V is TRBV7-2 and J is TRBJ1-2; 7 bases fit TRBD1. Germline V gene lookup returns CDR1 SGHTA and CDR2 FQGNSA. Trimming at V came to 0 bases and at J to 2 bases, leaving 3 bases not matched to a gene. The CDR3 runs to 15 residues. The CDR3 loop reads CASSLAGGQNYGYTF. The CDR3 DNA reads TGTGCCAGCAGCTTAGCAGGGGGCCAAAACTATGGCTACACCTTC.

The CDR3 protein is CASTAEETQYF. In DNA form, the CDR3 reads TGTGCCAGCACCGCGGAAGAGACCCAGTACTTC. The V gene is TRBV2, the J gene TRBJ2-5; no clear D. The germline gives CDR1 SNHLY, CDR2 FYNNEI. CDR3 size: 11 residues. Trimming took off 7 bases at V and 3 bases at J, with 6 bases between the two ends.

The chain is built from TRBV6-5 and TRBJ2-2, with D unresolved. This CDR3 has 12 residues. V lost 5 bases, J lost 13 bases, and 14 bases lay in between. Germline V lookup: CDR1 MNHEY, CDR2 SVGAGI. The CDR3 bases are TGTGCCAGCAGTGATGGGCCAGGCCGGCTGTTTTTT. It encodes CASSDGPGRLFF.

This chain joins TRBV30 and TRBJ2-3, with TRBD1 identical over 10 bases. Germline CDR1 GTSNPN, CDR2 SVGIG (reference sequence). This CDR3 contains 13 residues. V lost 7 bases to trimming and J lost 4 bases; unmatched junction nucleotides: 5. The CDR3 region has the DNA TGTGCCTCTACGGACAGGGGGTCAGATACGCAGTATTTT. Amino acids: CASTDRGSDTQYF.

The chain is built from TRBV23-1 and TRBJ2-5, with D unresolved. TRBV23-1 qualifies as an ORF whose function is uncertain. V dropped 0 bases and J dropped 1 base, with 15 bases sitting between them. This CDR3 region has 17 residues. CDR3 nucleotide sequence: TGCGCCAGCAGTCAATCTGTGAAGGGCAAGGTCCAAGAGACCCAGTACTTC. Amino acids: CASSQSVKGKVQETQYF.

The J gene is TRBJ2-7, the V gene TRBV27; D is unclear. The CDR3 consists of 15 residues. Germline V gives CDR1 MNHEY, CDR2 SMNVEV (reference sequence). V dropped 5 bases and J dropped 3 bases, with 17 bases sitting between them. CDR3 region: CASSPDTRFRYEQYF. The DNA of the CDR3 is TGTGCCAGCAGTCCTGACACAAGATTCCGCTACGAGCAGTACTTC.

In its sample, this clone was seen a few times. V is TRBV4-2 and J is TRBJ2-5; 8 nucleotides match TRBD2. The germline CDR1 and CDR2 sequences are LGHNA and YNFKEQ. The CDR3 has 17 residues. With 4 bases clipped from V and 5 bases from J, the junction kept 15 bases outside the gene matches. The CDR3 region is CASSPADRGGLGETQYF. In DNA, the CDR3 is TGTGCCAGCAGCCCGGCGGATCGGGGGGGCCTAGGGGAGACCCAGTACTTC.

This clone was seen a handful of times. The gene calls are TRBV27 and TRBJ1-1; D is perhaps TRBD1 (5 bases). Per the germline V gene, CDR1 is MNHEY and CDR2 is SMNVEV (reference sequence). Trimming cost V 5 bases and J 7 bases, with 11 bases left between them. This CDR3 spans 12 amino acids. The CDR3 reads CASSRDGIEAFF. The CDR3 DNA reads TGTGCCAGCAGTCGGGACGGGATTGAAGCTTTCTTT.